A single sample gave rise to the 21 T cell receptor beta chains below, sequenced in a study of cytomegalovirus exposure and HLA in healthy donors (TCRdb year 2017). Receptor libraries were prepared by the immunoSEQ multiplex PCR assay. A mixture of 60 forward primers for TCR Vbeta segments and 13 reverse primers for TCR Jbeta segments was used in the multiplex PCR. Imported from immuneACCESS, the table was reduced by TCRdb to in-frame sequences with V and J called. These copies leave out some clones; in studies compared against another copy, an unresolved V gene accounts for under half, and the cause of the remainder is not known. This sample lists some 93,000 clones; approximately 64% were detected once. 5.5% to 6% of the sample rests with the top ten. Sequencing was done on a sample of PBMCs. The receptors originated from a boy younger than 18 in good health and CMV-seropositive.

The rearrangement uses TRBV7-2 and TRBJ2-5; D gene unclear. Germline loops: CDR1 SGHTA, CDR2 FQGNSA. This CDR3 spans 12 amino acids. V dropped 0 bases and J dropped 9 bases, with 8 bases sitting between them. This CDR3 reads CASSLALLSQYF. CDR3 nucleotides: TGTGCCAGCAGCTTAGCTCTCCTTTCCCAGTACTTC.

This chain joins TRBV4-1 and TRBJ2-2; possible D gene TRBD2, 6 bases. Germline values: CDR1 MGHRA, CDR2 YSYEKL. CDR3 size: 15 residues. Trimming cost V 4 bases and J 6 bases, with 15 bases left between them. The CDR3 DNA is TGCGCCAGCAGCCCCTCGGGGGACGGGTCCGGGGAGCTGTTTTTT. Encoded protein: CASSPSGDGSGELFF.

The rearrangement uses TRBV15 and TRBJ2-3; 15 bases line up with TRBD2. V shed 0 bases and J 8 bases; nucleotides not matched to a gene: 12. Germline CDR1 and CDR2: LNHNV and YYDKDF (reference sequence). The CDR3 contains 19 residues. Here the CDR3 DNA reads TGTGCCACCAGCAGAGATCGAGTCGGACTAGCGGGAGGGGGGGGTACGCAGTATTTT. Its protein product is CATSRDRVGLAGGGGTQYF.

The chain couples TRBV5-6 to TRBJ2-1; weak D call: TRBD2 (6 bases). Trimming took off 1 base at V and 3 bases at J, with 14 bases between the two ends. Germline-derived CDR1 and CDR2 are SGHDT and YYEEEE. The CDR3 extends over 16 amino acids. CDR3 sequence reads: CASSLYHSGFYNEQFF. As DNA, the CDR3 is TGTGCCAGCAGCTTGTATCATAGCGGTTTCTACAATGAGCAGTTCTTC.

The rearrangement joins TRBV6-5 to TRBJ1-2; TRBD1 aligns across 11 bases. Germline lookup yields CDR1 MNHEY and CDR2 SVGAGI. Trimming took 6 bases from V and 6 from J; bases not matched to a gene: 3. This CDR3 has 13 residues. The CDR3, as DNA: TGTGCCAGCAGAAGGACAGGGGGCAATGGCTACACCTTC. Translating it yields CASRRTGGNGYTF.

The chain carries TRBV5-4 and TRBJ1-3; TRBD1 matches 7 bases. The CDR3 has 16 residues. The V and J ends lost 0 bases and 0 bases, in that order; junction bases with no gene match: 3. CDR1 is SGHNT, CDR2 YYREEE, per germline (reference sequence). CDR3 sequence: CASSLGQGNSGNTIYF. CDR3 DNA: TGTGCCAGCAGCTTGGGACAGGGCAACTCTGGAAACACCATATATTTT.

DNA of the CDR3: TGTGCCAGCAGCCTTAGCGGGCAGAACACTGAAGCTTTCTTT. Encoded protein: CASSLSGQNTEAFF. The chain is built from TRBV7-2 and TRBJ1-1; no clear D gene. V was shortened by 5 bases and J by 1 base, with 11 bases between the two germline ends. CDR3 length equals 14 residues. Germline V gene sequence: CDR1 SGHTA, CDR2 FQGNSA.

The chain employs TRBV7-8 and TRBJ2-7; D might be TRBD2 (6 bases). The CDR3 sequence is 16 residues long. V lost 4 bases to trimming and J lost 7 bases, with 23 bases between them. Germline CDR1 is SGHVS and CDR2 is FQNEAQ. CDR3: CASSSYRDFQGGEQYF. CDR3 DNA sequence: TGTGCCAGCAGCTCTTACCGGGACTTCCAAGGTGGGGAGCAGTACTTC.

V is TRBV2 and J is TRBJ2-5, with 9 bases lining up with TRBD2. J lost 13 bases, V lost 8 bases, and 5 bases had no gene match. The CDR3 has 10 residues. Germline V lookup: CDR1 SNHLY, CDR2 FYNNEI. This CDR3 reads CASGLASMYF. The CDR3 DNA reads TGTGCCAGCGGACTAGCGAGTATGTACTTC.

This clone was counted between two and nine times. The J gene is TRBJ1-4, the V gene TRBV15; a possible D gene is TRBD1 (6 bases). This CDR3 has 17 amino acids. With 0 bases removed from V and 4 bases from J, the gap between germline ends came to 15 bases. Looked up from germline, CDR1 is LNHNV and CDR2 is YYDKDF (reference sequence). The CDR3 loop is CATSRDKQGQNNEKLFF. The CDR3 bases are TGTGCCACCAGCAGAGATAAGCAGGGGCAGAATAATGAAAAACTGTTTTTT.

The V and J genes are TRBV12-5 and TRBJ1-1; 9 nucleotides line up with TRBD1. V lost 0 bases, J lost 5 bases, and 7 bases stayed unmatched. Per the germline V gene, CDR1 is LGHNT and CDR2 is FRNRAP. The CDR3 consists of 16 residues. The DNA of the CDR3 is TGTGCTAGTGGTTTGGTACAGGGGGCAGGGAGGACTGAAGCTTTCTTT. Residues: CASGLVQGAGRTEAFF. The whole variable domain, remainder taken from reference TRBV12-5 and TRBJ1-1, is DARVTQTPRHKVTEMGQEVTMRCQPILGHNTVFWYRQTMMQGLELLAYFRNRAPLDDSGMPKDRFSAEMPDATLATLKIQPSEPRDSAVYFCASGLVQGAGRTEAFFGQGTRLTVV.

The genes are TRBV6-6 and TRBJ1-5; D is unresolved. CDR1 and CDR2 from the germline V gene are MNHNY and SVGAGI (reference sequence). There are 16 residues in the CDR3. V was trimmed by 2 bases and J by 3 bases, leaving 14 bases between them. The CDR3 sequence: CASSYEGPAANQPQHF. The CDR3 coding sequence is TGTGCCAGCAGTTACGAGGGTCCGGCGGCCAATCAGCCCCAGCATTTT.

This chain joins TRBV9 and TRBJ2-2, with D possibly matching TRBD1 (5 bases). The germline V gene has CDR1 SGDLS and CDR2 YYNGEE. Trimming removed 2 bases at V and 5 bases at J, with 10 bases between. This CDR3 has 14 amino acids. The chain's CDR3 is CASSVGPETGELFF. Here the CDR3 DNA reads TGTGCCAGCAGCGTGGGGCCCGAGACCGGGGAGCTGTTTTTT.

This clone appeared a few times. This rearrangement joins TRBV10-2 to TRBJ1-2; TRBD1 might be the D (5 bases). V was cut by 0 bases and J by 6 bases, with 20 bases left in between. CDR1 WSHSY and CDR2 SAAADI come from the germline V gene. The CDR3 spans 17 residues. The CDR3 sequence is CASSESFWRGIGHGYTF. The CDR3 nucleotides read TGCGCCAGCAGTGAGTCGTTTTGGCGGGGGATTGGTCATGGCTACACCTTC.

The chain carries TRBV29-1 and TRBJ1-1, with a weak D call TRBD1 (5 bases). The CDR3 runs to 12 residues. Germline V CDR1 and CDR2: SQVTM, ANQGSEA. In DNA form, the CDR3 reads TGCAGTGGGGGACTAAGGAACACTGAAGCTTTCTTT. This sequence encodes CSGGLRNTEAFF.

This clone was seen once. J is TRBJ1-2 and V is TRBV2, with 7 nucleotides matching TRBD1. There are 12 residues in the CDR3. From germline, CDR1 is SNHLY and CDR2 FYNNEI. J lost 8 bases, V lost 5 bases, and 5 bases had no gene match. DNA of the CDR3: TGTGCCAGCAGTCTAAACAGGGGAGGCTACACCTTC. Protein product: CASSLNRGGYTF.

The chain couples TRBV7-8 to TRBJ2-3; D might be TRBD1 (7 bases). This CDR3 has 14 amino acids. The V gene lost 7 bases and the J gene lost 2 bases, with 13 bases spanning the gap. Looked up from germline, CDR1 is SGHVS and CDR2 is FQNEAQ. The chain's CDR3 is CASTAGTATDTQYF. The CDR3 DNA is TGTGCCAGCACCGCGGGGACAGCCACAGATACGCAGTATTTT.

V usage is TRBV5-1 and J usage is TRBJ1-3, with D possibly matching TRBD1 (6 bases). The germline V gene encodes CDR1 SGHRS and CDR2 YFSETQ. V was pared by 3 bases and J by 0 bases, with 16 bases between. This CDR3 has 17 residues. This chain's CDR3 is CASSWTDRPASGNTIYF. CDR3 DNA sequence: TGCGCCAGCAGCTGGACCGACAGGCCTGCCTCTGGAAACACCATATATTTT.

V gene TRBV14 combines with J gene TRBJ2-3, with a possible D match to TRBD2 (6 bases). V gave up 0 bases and J gave up 2 bases, with 18 bases separating them. This CDR3 region has 18 residues. Germline V gene lookup returns CDR1 SGHDN and CDR2 FVKESK. For the CDR3, the DNA is TGTGCCAGCAGCCAAGATAATTTTGGGGTAGCGGTCACAGATACGCAGTATTTT. Amino acid sequence: CASSQDNFGVAVTDTQYF. Complete variable domain (other parts from reference TRBV14 and TRBJ2-3): EAGVTQFPSHSVIEKGQTVTLRCDPISGHDNLYWYRRVMGKEIKFLLHFVKESKQDESGMPNNRFLAERTGGTYSTLKVQPAELEDSGVYFCASSQDNFGVAVTDTQYFGPGTRLTVL.

V usage is TRBV25-1 and J usage is TRBJ1-4; the match to TRBD1 covers 8 bases. Germline CDR1 and CDR2: MGHDK and SYGVNS. The CDR3 consists of 14 residues. V shed 6 bases, J shed 10 bases, and the junction held 10 bases outside the gene matches. The CDR3 DNA reads as TGTGCCAGCAGCGCAGGGGGCCAGGCGGGAAAACTGTTTTTT. It yields the protein CASSAGGQAGKLFF.

This chain links TRBV19 with TRBJ1-5, with TRBD1 as a possible D gene (5 bases). Trimming shortened V by 5 bases and J by 3 bases, and 17 bases separated the two germline ends. This CDR3 contains 16 residues. The germline gives CDR1 LNHDA, CDR2 SQIVND (reference sequence). Here the CDR3 reads CASSGGTGSNNQPQHF. Here the CDR3 DNA reads TGTGCCAGTAGTGGAGGGACGGGGAGTAACAATCAGCCCCAGCATTTT.